Shown below are 4 T cell receptor beta chains from a single sample sequenced in a study of beta chain features in type 1 diabetes. TCRB transcripts that were expressed got sequenced, as all of the isolated RNA had been reverse transcribed. TCRdb's copy holds only in-frame clones and misses some; the assay was immunoSEQ multiplex PCR. The sample includes fewer than 200,000 clones, less than 15% of them seen just once. Specimen: central memory CD4+ T cells from blood. Receptor source: a woman in her late teens or twenties in good health.

This clone was counted only a few times. V and J are TRBV7-9 and TRBJ2-1; D gene uncertain. Deletions cut 0 bases from V and 11 bases from J, with 17 bases between. This CDR3 is built from 15 residues. Germline V gene sequence: CDR1 SEHNR, CDR2 FQNEAQ (reference sequence). The DNA for the CDR3 is TGTGCCAGCAGCTTAGCTGGGCCCAGTTCAATGAAGCAGTTCTTC. Translation: CASSLAGPSSMKQFF.

This clone was counted between two and nine times. J is TRBJ2-1 and V is TRBV5-1; unclear D gene. The V gene lost 5 bases and the J gene lost 6 bases, with 15 bases spanning the gap. CDR1 SGHRS and CDR2 YFSETQ come from the germline V gene. This CDR3 is 14 amino acids long. The CDR3 sequence: CASSFDQAINEQFF. The CDR3 nucleotides read TGCGCCAGCAGTTTTGACCAGGCGATCAATGAGCAGTTCTTC.

J is TRBJ2-3 and V is TRBV7-9; 9 nucleotides align to TRBD1. This CDR3 spans 15 amino acids. V dropped 4 bases and J dropped 1; count of bases not matched to a gene: 3. Germline CDR1 is SEHNR and CDR2 is FQNEAQ (reference sequence). CDR3 DNA sequence: TGTGCCAGCAGCTCACGACAGGGGGGCACAGATACGCAGTATTTT. Translating gives CASSSRQGGTDTQYF.

This chain connects TRBV19 to TRBJ1-5; 9 nucleotides match TRBD1. CDR3 length: 15 residues. Looked up from germline, CDR1 is LNHDA and CDR2 is SQIVND (reference sequence). V lost 5 bases, J lost 2 bases, and 4 bases stayed unmatched. The CDR3 coding sequence is TGTGCCAGTAGTTTGGGGGACAGGGGCAATCAGCCCCAGCATTTT. Amino acid sequence: CASSLGDRGNQPQHF.